This T cell receptor (beta chain) originates from a study of cytomegalovirus exposure and HLA in healthy donors. Study context: Of more than 350 genotyped donors, 81% clustered with self-reported Caucasian donors.

Both 60 Vbeta primers and 13 Jbeta primers went into the PCR. The protocol was immunoSEQ multiplex PCR, while the TCRdb copy is restricted to in-frame clones and leaves out a portion. The table for this sample gives around 210,000 clones. This CDR3 is 18 amino acids long. Germline V lookup: CDR1 SQVTM, CDR2 ANQGSEA. Material: PBMCs. The chain is built from TRBV29-1 and TRBJ2-2; perhaps TRBD1 as D (6 bases). The clonotype comes from a girl aged 2 to 9 in good health and CMV-seropositive. CDR3 in amino acids: CSVGGFFGQNLNTGELFF. CDR3 in DNA: TGCAGTGTGGGTGGATTCTTTGGACAGAACCTAAACACCGGGGAGCTGTTTTTT.